These 29 T cell receptor beta chains were all obtained from the same sample, sequenced in a study of blood T cell repertoires in COVID-19. This table comes from immunoSEQ multiplex PCR, and its TCRdb copy is limited to in-frame clones, with some not included. The sample includes about 130,000 clones, 79% of them seen just once. Sequencing was carried out using peripheral blood. The source of these receptors is a woman between 65 and 79 years old with COVID-19, enrolled during active disease.

Written as DNA, the CDR3 is TGTGCCAGCAGTTTTTCGGCAGGGTTGAATCAGCCCCAGCATTTT. It codes for CASSFSAGLNQPQHF. The rearrangement joins TRBV27 to TRBJ1-5; TRBD1 is a possible D gene (5 bases). The germline gives CDR1 MNHEY, CDR2 SMNVEV (reference sequence). Trimming pared 3 bases from V and 4 bases from J, leaving 13 bases between. This CDR3 comprises 15 residues.

V gene TRBV7-9 combines with J gene TRBJ2-1; 10 bases are shared with TRBD2. Trimming at V came to 7 bases and at J to 3 bases, leaving 6 bases not matched to a gene. The CDR3 runs to 15 residues. The germline V gene encodes CDR1 SEHNR and CDR2 FQNEAQ (reference sequence). CDR3 region: CASTEGLAIYNEQFF. In nucleotides, the CDR3 is TGTGCCAGCACGGAGGGACTAGCGATCTACAATGAGCAGTTCTTC. Filled out from reference TRBV7-9 and TRBJ2-1, the complete variable domain reads DTGVSQNPRHKITKRGQNVTFRCDPISEHNRLYWYRQTLGQGPEFLTYFQNEAQLEKSRLLSDRFSAERPKGSFSTLEIQRTEQGDSAMYLCASTEGLAIYNEQFFGPGTRLTVL.

The chain carries TRBV7-8 and TRBJ1-1; D is ambiguous. Trimming shortened V by 0 bases and J by 3 bases, and 11 bases separated the two germline ends. The CDR3 totals 15 residues. From germline, CDR1 is SGHVS and CDR2 FQNEAQ. The CDR3 nucleotides are TGTGCCAGCAGCTTAGCGGAATGGGCCCACACTGAAGCTTTCTTT. Protein product: CASSLAEWAHTEAFF.

This clone was observed a few times. V is TRBV7-2 and J is TRBJ2-7; maybe TRBD1 (6 bases). Germline V lookup: CDR1 SGHTA, CDR2 FQGNSA. The CDR3 has 13 amino acids. The V end was cut by 4 bases, the J end by 2 bases, with 9 bases between. The CDR3 region is CASSSGTPYEQYF. CDR3 bases: TGTGCCAGCAGCTCCGGGACACCCTACGAGCAGTACTTC.

This clone was found a few times. The CDR3 here is CASSLGTGNEAFF. The CDR3 bases are TGCGCCAGCAGCTTGGGTACGGGAAATGAAGCTTTCTTT. The chain recombines TRBV5-1 with TRBJ1-1; no clear D. Germline-derived CDR1 and CDR2 are SGHRS and YFSETQ. The length of the CDR3 is 13 residues. The V and J ends lost 0 bases and 7 bases respectively, with 10 bases between them. Complete variable domain (other parts from reference TRBV5-1 and TRBJ1-1): KAGVTQTPRYLIKTRGQQVTLSCSPISGHRSVSWYQQTPGQGLQFLFEYFSETQRNKGNFPGRFSGRQFSNSRSEMNVSTLELGDSALYLCASSLGTGNEAFFGQGTRLTVV.

The chain recombines TRBV28 with TRBJ2-7, with 7 bases identical to TRBD2. Losses at the gene ends were 6 bases for V and 1 base for J; bases not matched to a gene: 15. Germline V lookup: CDR1 MDHEN, CDR2 SYDVKM. The CDR3 contains 17 residues. This chain's CDR3 is CASSNPGGGGLSYEQYF. CDR3 sequence (DNA): TGTGCCAGCAGCAATCCTGGGGGGGGTGGGTTGTCCTACGAGCAGTACTTC.

CDR3 loop: CATSMRSRQETQYF. The CDR3 DNA is TGTGCAACCAGCATGCGTAGCCGACAGGAGACCCAGTACTTC. V usage is TRBV2 and J usage is TRBJ2-5; D is perhaps TRBD1 (5 bases). In germline, CDR1 is SNHLY, CDR2 FYNNEI. CDR3 size: 14 residues.

The chain links TRBV19 to TRBJ2-7; D is perhaps TRBD1 (6 bases). V shed 5 bases and J shed 2 bases, with 19 bases lying between them. Germline V gene lookup returns CDR1 LNHDA and CDR2 SQIVND (reference sequence). This CDR3 is built from 16 residues. CDR3 coding DNA: TGTGCCAGTAGTTTTCTCACAGGGACATCCCCCTACGAGCAGTACTTC. Translated: CASSFLTGTSPYEQYF.

CDR3 sequence reads: CASSLNTGGFVQPQHF. The CDR3 region has the DNA TGTGCCAGCAGTTTAAACACAGGGGGCTTTGTTCAGCCCCAGCATTTT. The rearrangement links TRBV28 to TRBJ1-5; 9 bases match TRBD1. Germline lookup yields CDR1 MDHEN and CDR2 SYDVKM. The length of the CDR3 is 16 residues. V was pared by 2 bases and J by 6 bases, with 8 bases of the junction left unmatched.

The rearrangement joins TRBV3-1 (or the pseudogene TRBV3-2) to TRBJ2-5; 8 bases are shared with TRBD2. CDR1 is LGHDT and CDR2 is YNNKEL in the germline V gene (reference sequence). This CDR3 contains 15 residues. With 1 base clipped from V and 5 bases from J, the junction kept 6 bases outside the gene matches. The CDR3, as DNA: TGTGCCAGCAGCCAAGCGGGAGGGAGGTGGGAGACCCAGTACTTC. The encoded protein is CASSQAGGRWETQYF.

This clone was counted once. The chain links TRBV4-1 to TRBJ2-5; D might be TRBD1 (6 bases). V was cut by 0 bases and J by 4 bases, with 18 bases left in between. This CDR3 region has 17 residues. Germline-derived CDR1 and CDR2 are MGHRA and YSYEKL. The DNA of the CDR3 is TGCGCCAGCAGCCAAGATCCCCCTCTGGTCAGGGGAGAGACCCAGTACTTC. The encoded protein is CASSQDPPLVRGETQYF.

This chain links TRBV4-1 with TRBJ1-1, with D perhaps matching TRBD1 (5 bases). The CDR3 length is 15 residues. CDR1 and CDR2 from the germline V gene are MGHRA and YSYEKL. Trimming shortened V by 0 bases and J by 6 bases, and 14 bases separated the two germline ends. CDR3 sequence: CASSQDIQGVSEAFF. The CDR3 DNA is TGCGCCAGCAGCCAAGATATCCAGGGTGTGTCTGAAGCTTTCTTT.

This clone was seen a single time. The chain uses TRBV30 and TRBJ2-1; 12 bases are shared with TRBD2. This CDR3 spans 14 amino acids. Germline CDR1 is GTSNPN and CDR2 is SVGIG (reference sequence). With 4 bases clipped from V and 6 bases from J, the junction kept 4 bases outside the gene matches. Here the CDR3 DNA reads TGTGCCTGGAATATGGGACTAGCGGGCAATGAGCAGTTCTTC. This codes for CAWNMGLAGNEQFF.

This rearrangement joins TRBV2 to TRBJ2-1; D perhaps matches TRBD2 (6 bases). The CDR3 consists of 13 residues. The V gene's germline CDR1 is SNHLY and CDR2 FYNNEI. V gave up 5 bases and J gave up 5 bases, with 10 bases separating them. CDR3 region: CASSLQRDNEQFF. The CDR3 nucleotides read TGTGCCAGCAGTCTCCAGCGGGACAATGAGCAGTTCTTC.

A single count supports this clone. V usage is TRBV6-1 and J usage is TRBJ2-5; D is perhaps TRBD2 (7 bases). CDR3 length: 14 amino acids. Between the trimmed V and J ends, which lost 2 bases and 7 bases, there was a span of 14 bases. Per the germline V gene, CDR1 is MNHNS and CDR2 is SASEGT. The CDR3 nucleotides read TGTGCCAGCAGTGAAAGGGCAGGGGAGGGGACCCAGTACTTC. Protein product: CASSERAGEGTQYF.

CDR3 DNA: TGCGCCAGCAGCTCCGGACTAGCGGGGGGTCCTACCGGCCATGAGCAGTTCTTC. Protein sequence: CASSSGLAGGPTGHEQFF. The chain has TRBV5-1 and TRBJ2-1, with 14 bases aligning to TRBD2. This CDR3 spans 18 amino acids. V trimming: 3 bases; J trimming: 8 bases; junction bases outside the gene matches: 13. Germline CDR1 and CDR2: SGHRS and YFSETQ.

A few counts support this clone. The chain combines TRBV5-1 with TRBJ2-3, with D maybe TRBD1 (5 bases). Trimming removed 4 bases from V and 2 bases from J, with 8 bases in between. Germline V lookup: CDR1 SGHRS, CDR2 YFSETQ. CDR3 length: 13 amino acids. The CDR3 DNA sequence: TGCGCCAGCAGCCAGGGCAACACAGATACGCAGTATTTT. Its protein product is CASSQGNTDTQYF.

This clone is a singleton in its sample. The genes are TRBV29-1 and TRBJ1-1; D call uncertain. The germline V gene has CDR1 SQVTM and CDR2 ANQGSEA. V was shortened by 3 bases and J by 0 bases, with 11 bases between the two germline ends. The CDR3 totals 14 residues. CDR3 nucleotide sequence: TGCAGCGTTGAGGAGAGCGTTTTGAACACTGAAGCTTTCTTT. This sequence encodes CSVEESVLNTEAFF.

This clone appeared a few times. The chain uses TRBV5-8 and TRBJ2-7, with TRBD2 as a possible D gene (6 bases). Between the trimmed V and J ends, which lost 4 bases and 0 bases, there was a span of 14 bases. Germline CDR1 and CDR2: SGHTS and YDEGEE. This CDR3 contains 15 residues. The CDR3 DNA is TGTGCCAGCAGCCCCGTGGGGGGTAGCTCCTACGAGCAGTACTTC. Its protein product is CASSPVGGSSYEQYF.

The chain uses TRBV28 and TRBJ1-4; 8 bases map to TRBD1. The CDR3 spans 17 residues. Germline CDR1 and CDR2: MDHEN and SYDVKM. V lost 7 bases and J lost 3; bases outside the gene matches: 13. DNA for the CDR3: TGTGCCAGCAAAGGACAGGGAGCGTTTGGGTCTAATGAAAAACTGTTTTTT. This translates into CASKGQGAFGSNEKLFF.

The chain carries TRBV5-1 and TRBJ2-4; TRBD2 aligns across 13 bases. Looked up from germline, CDR1 is SGHRS and CDR2 is YFSETQ. This CDR3 has 16 residues. Trimming at V came to 4 bases and at J to 4 bases, leaving 5 bases not matched to a gene. In DNA form, the CDR3 reads TGCGCCAGCAGCAAAGGACTAGCGGGGGTAAAAAACATTCAGTACTTC. This codes for CASSKGLAGVKNIQYF.

The CDR3 region is CASSQDFPRDTIYF. The CDR3 nucleotides read TGCGCCAGCAGCCAAGATTTTCCCCGCGACACCATATATTTT. This rearrangement joins TRBV4-3 to TRBJ1-3, with no clear D. The ends were cut back, 0 bases at V and 8 bases at J, with 11 bases in the middle. The CDR3 covers 14 residues. Germline CDR1 reads LGHNA; CDR2 reads YSLEER.

The table lists this clone with a few counts. The chain uses TRBV29-1 and TRBJ1-1; the match to TRBD1 covers 7 bases. Germline V gene lookup returns CDR1 SQVTM and CDR2 ANQGSEA. The CDR3 is 12 amino acids. After removal of 4 bases from V and 11 bases from J, the junction contained 10 bases not matched to a gene. The CDR3 loop is CSVVGQGEWAFF. Written as DNA, the CDR3 is TGCAGCGTTGTAGGGCAGGGGGAATGGGCTTTCTTT.

The gene calls are TRBV7-9 and TRBJ2-5, with TRBD2 matching over 8 bases. Germline lookup yields CDR1 SEHNR and CDR2 FQNEAQ (reference sequence). With 3 bases clipped from V and 4 bases from J, the junction kept 16 bases outside the gene matches. The CDR3 runs 18 residues. The CDR3 is CASSFRDWRTGGPETQYF. CDR3 bases: TGTGCCAGCAGCTTCCGAGACTGGCGGACGGGGGGGCCAGAGACCCAGTACTTC.

The genes are TRBV7-2 and TRBJ2-1; 8 bases map to TRBD1. The CDR3 sequence is 16 residues long. The germline gives CDR1 SGHTA, CDR2 FQGNSA. Unmatched junction bases numbered 17, after V lost 6 bases and J lost 10 bases. In DNA, the CDR3 is TGTGCCAGCAGATACGCCGGAACAGGGGGTTTCGGGGAGCAGTTCTTC. Its translation is CASRYAGTGGFGEQFF.

This rearrangement joins TRBV6-5 to TRBJ2-3; 7 bases fit TRBD1. J lost 2 bases, V lost 4 bases, and 6 bases had no gene match. The CDR3 extends over 15 amino acids. CDR1 is MNHEY and CDR2 is SVGAGI in the germline V gene. DNA of the CDR3: TGTGCCAGCAGTTGGGACAGTTCCCCCACAGATACGCAGTATTTT. Translated, it gives CASSWDSSPTDTQYF.

The rearrangement uses TRBV7-3 and TRBJ2-1, with 9 bases matching TRBD1. The CDR3 loop spans 16 amino acids. CDR1 and CDR2 (germline): SGHTA, FQGTGA. The J segment lost 2 bases and the V segment lost 5 bases, leaving 7 bases of the junction unmatched. The CDR3 bases are TGTGCCAGCAGCCGATCCGGGACAGGGACCTACAATGAGCAGTTCTTC. This encodes CASSRSGTGTYNEQFF.

This clone was counted a single time. The chain combines TRBV30 with TRBJ1-2; no definite D call. V was shortened by 1 base and J by 7 bases, with 13 bases between the two germline ends. CDR1 is GTSNPN, CDR2 SVGIG, per germline (reference sequence). CDR3 length: 13 amino acids. The CDR3 DNA follows: TGTGCCTGGAGTGCCACCAAAGGCGGTGGCTACACCTTC. Translated: CAWSATKGGGYTF.

J is TRBJ2-2 and V is TRBV7-2; tentatively, D is TRBD2 (6 bases). Trimming removed 7 bases at V and 4 bases at J, with 10 bases between. Germline loops: CDR1 SGHTA, CDR2 FQGNSA. The CDR3 length is 13 residues. The CDR3 sequence: CASTRDSTGELFF. As DNA, the CDR3 is TGTGCCAGCACCCGGGACTCCACCGGGGAGCTGTTTTTT.